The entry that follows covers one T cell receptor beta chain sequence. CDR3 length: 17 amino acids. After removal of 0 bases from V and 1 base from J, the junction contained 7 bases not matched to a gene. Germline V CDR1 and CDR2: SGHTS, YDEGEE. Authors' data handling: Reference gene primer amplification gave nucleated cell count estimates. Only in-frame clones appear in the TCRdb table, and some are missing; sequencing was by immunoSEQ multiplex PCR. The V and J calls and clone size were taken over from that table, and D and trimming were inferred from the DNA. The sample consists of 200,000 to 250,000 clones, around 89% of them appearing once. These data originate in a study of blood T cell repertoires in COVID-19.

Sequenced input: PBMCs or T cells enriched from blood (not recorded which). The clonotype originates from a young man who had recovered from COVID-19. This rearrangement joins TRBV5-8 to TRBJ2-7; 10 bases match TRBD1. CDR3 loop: CASSLVWSGQGSYEQYF. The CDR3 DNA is TGTGCCAGCAGCTTGGTATGGTCGGGACAGGGGTCCTACGAGCAGTACTTC.